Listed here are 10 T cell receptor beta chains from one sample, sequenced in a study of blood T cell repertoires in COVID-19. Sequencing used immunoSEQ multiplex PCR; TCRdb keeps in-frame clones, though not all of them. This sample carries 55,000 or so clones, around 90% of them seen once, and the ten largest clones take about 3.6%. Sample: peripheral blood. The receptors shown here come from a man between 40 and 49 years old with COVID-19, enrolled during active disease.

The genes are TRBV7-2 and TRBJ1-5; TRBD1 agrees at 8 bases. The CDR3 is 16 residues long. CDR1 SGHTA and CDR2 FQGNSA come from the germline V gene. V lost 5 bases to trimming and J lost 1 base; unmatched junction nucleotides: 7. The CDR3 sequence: CASSPQGAQSNQPQHF. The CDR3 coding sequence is TGTGCCAGCAGCCCCCAGGGGGCGCAGAGCAATCAGCCCCAGCATTTT.

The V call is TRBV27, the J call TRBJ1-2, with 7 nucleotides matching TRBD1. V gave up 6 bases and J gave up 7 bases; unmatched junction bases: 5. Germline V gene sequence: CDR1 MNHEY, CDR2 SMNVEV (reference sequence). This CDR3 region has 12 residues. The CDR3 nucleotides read TGTGCCAGCAGACGGACAGGAGGTGGCTACACCTTC. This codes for CASRRTGGGYTF.

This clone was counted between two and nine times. The CDR3 loop reads CASSFSDRGEYEQYF. CDR3 coding DNA: TGTGCCAGCAGCTTTTCGGACAGGGGCGAATACGAGCAGTACTTC. V is TRBV5-8 and J is TRBJ2-7; 9 bases line up with TRBD1. V lost 2 bases to trimming and J lost 4 bases; unmatched junction nucleotides: 7. The length of the CDR3 is 15 residues. Germline V gene lookup returns CDR1 SGHTS and CDR2 YDEGEE.

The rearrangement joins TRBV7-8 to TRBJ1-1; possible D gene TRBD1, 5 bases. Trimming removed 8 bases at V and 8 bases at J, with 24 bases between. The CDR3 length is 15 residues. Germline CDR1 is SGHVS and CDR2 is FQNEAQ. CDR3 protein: CASQGNGQWVQEAFF. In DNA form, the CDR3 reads TGTGCCAGCCAGGGAAACGGGCAATGGGTCCAAGAAGCTTTCTTT. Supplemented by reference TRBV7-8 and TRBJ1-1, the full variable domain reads GAGVSQSPRYKVAKRGQDVALRCDPISGHVSLFWYQQALGQGPEFLTYFQNEAQLDKSGLPSDRFFAERPEGSVSTLKIQRTQQEDSAVYLCASQGNGQWVQEAFFGQGTRLTVV.

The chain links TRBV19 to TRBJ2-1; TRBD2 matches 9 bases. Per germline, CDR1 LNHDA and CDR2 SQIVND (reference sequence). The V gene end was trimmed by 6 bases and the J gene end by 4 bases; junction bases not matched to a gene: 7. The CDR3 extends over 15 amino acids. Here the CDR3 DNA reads TGTGCCAGTAGGAGGCGGGAGGGCCTTTACAATGAGCAGTTCTTC. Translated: CASRRREGLYNEQFF.

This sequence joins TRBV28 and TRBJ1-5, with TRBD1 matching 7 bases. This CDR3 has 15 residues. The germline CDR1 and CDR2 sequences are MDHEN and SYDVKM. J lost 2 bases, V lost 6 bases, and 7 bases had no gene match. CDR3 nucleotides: TGTGCCAGCAGAGAGGGACAGTTGGGCAATCAGCCCCAGCATTTT. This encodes CASREGQLGNQPQHF.

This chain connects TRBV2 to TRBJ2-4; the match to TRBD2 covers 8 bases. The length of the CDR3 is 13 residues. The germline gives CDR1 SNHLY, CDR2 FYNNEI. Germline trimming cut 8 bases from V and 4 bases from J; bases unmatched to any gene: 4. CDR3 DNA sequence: TGTGCCAGCCTCCCGGGGGGGAAAAACATTCAGTACTTC. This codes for CASLPGGKNIQYF.

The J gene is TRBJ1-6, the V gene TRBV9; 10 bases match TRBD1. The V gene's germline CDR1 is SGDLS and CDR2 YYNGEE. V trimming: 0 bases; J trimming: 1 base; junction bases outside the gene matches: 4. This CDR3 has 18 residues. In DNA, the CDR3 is TGTGCCAGCAGCGTAGGGACAGGGGGAGAGTCCTATAATTCACCCCTCCACTTT. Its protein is CASSVGTGGESYNSPLHF.

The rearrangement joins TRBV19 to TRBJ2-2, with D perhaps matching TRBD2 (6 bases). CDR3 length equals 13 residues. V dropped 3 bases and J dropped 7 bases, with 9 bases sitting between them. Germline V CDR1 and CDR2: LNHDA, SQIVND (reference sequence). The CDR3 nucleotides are TGTGCCAGTAGTATCCGGGACTTCGGGGAGCTGTTTTTT. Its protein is CASSIRDFGELFF.

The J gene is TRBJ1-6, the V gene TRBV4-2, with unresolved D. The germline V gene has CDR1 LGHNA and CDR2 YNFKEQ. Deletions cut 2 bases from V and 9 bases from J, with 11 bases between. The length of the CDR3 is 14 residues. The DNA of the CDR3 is TGTGCCAGCAGCCAACCAGAGGCCCTTTCACCCCTCCACTTT. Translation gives CASSQPEALSPLHF.